This T cell receptor (beta chain) was profiled in a study of shared clonotypes between healthy human individuals. TCRdb's copy holds only in-frame clones and misses some; the assay was immunoSEQ multiplex PCR. The table shows some 790,000 clones, with 55% to 75% occurring only once. V lost 6 bases to trimming and J lost 3 bases, with 9 bases between them. Germline loops: CDR1 MDHEN, CDR2 SYDVKM. The CDR3 is made up of 13 amino acids. This clonotype originated in a woman in her 30s in good health. Source material: memory CD4+ T cells sorted from blood. The subset denotes: CD45RA-negative fraction. The genes are TRBV28 and TRBJ1-5; no reliable D call. The CDR3 nucleotides read TGTGCCAGCAGCCTTCTGGCCAATCAGCCCCAGCATTTT. Translating it yields CASSLLANQPQHF.